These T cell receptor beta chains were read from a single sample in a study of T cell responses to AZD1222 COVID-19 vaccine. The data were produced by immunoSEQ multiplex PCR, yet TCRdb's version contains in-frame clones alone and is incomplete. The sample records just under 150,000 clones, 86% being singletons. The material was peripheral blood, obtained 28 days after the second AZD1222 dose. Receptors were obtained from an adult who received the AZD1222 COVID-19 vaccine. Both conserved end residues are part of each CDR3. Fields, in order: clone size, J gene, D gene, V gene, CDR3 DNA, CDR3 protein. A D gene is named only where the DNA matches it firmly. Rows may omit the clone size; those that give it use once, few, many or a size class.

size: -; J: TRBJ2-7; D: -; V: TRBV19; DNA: TGTGCCGCCGGGGTGCCCTACGAGCAGTACTTC; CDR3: CAAGVPYEQYF
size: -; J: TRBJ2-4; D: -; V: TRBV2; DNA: TGTGCCAGCAGTGATTTCGGCGGAAACATTCAGTACTTC; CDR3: CASSDFGGNIQYF
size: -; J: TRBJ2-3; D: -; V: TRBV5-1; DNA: TGCGCCAGCAGCTTGGGGGTGGGGAATACGCAGTATTTT; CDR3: CASSLGVGNTQYF
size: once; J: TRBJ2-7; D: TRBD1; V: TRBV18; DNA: TGTGCCAGCTCACCCCTCCCGACAGGGCGGGAGCAGTACTTC; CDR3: CASSPLPTGREQYF
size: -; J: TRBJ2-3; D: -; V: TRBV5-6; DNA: TGTGCCAGCAGCCACGGGACTAGCACAGATACGCAGTATTTT; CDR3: CASSHGTSTDTQYF
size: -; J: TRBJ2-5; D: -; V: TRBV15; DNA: TGTGCCACCAGCAGTCCCCGGCGGGGAGAGACCCAGTACTTC; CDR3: CATSSPRRGETQYF
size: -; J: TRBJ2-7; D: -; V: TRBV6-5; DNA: TGTGCCAGCAGTTGGACTCCTGGGGGCGAGCAGTACTTC; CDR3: CASSWTPGGEQYF
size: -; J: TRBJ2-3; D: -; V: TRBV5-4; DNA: TGTGCCAGCAGCTGGAACGGGGCGAGCACAGATACGCAGTATTTT; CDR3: CASSWNGASTDTQYF
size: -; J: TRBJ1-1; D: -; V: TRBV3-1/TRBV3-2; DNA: TGTGCCAGCAGCCAAGGCGGGGTACTCGACACTGAAGCTTTCTTT; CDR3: CASSQGGVLDTEAFF
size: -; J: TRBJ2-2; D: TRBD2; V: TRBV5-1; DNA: TGCGCCAGCAGCCATGGACTAGCGGGCCCCCGGGCCGGGGAGCTGTTTTTT; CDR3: CASSHGLAGPRAGELFF
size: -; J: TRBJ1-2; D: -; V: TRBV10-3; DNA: TGTGCCGCAGGGGACGGGAACTATGGCTACACCTTC; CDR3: CAAGDGNYGYTF
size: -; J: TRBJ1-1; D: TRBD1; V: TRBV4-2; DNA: TGTGCCAGCAGCCACCCTAATACAGGGGGGAACACTGAAGCTTTCTTT; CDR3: CASSHPNTGGNTEAFF
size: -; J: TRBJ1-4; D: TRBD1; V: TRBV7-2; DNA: TGTGCCAGCAGCTCCGGGACAGGGAGTGAAAAACTGTTTTTT; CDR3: CASSSGTGSEKLFF
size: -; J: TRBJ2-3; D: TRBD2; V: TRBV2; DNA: TGTGCCAGCAGTGAAGAGGCCTGGGGCGGGAGTGGGGAAACAGATACGCAGTATTTT; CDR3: CASSEEAWGGSGETDTQYF
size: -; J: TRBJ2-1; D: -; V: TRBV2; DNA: TGTGCCAGCAGTGCGGGGAATGAGCAGTTCTTC; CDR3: CASSAGNEQFF
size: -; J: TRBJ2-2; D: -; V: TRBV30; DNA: TGTGCCTGGAGCTCGGGGATCGGGGAGCTGTTTTTT; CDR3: CAWSSGIGELFF
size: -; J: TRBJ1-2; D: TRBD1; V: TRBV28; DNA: TGTGCCAGCAGCCCAGGGGGGACAGGGGTCCGGGGCTACACCTTC; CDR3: CASSPGGTGVRGYTF
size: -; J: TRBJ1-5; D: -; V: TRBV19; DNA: TGTGCCAGCCTAAGTCAGCCCCAGCATTTT; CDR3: CASLSQPQHF
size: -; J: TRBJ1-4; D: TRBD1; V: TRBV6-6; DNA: TGTGCCAGCAGTTATCAGGGGGAGCGGACTGAAAAACTGTTTTTT; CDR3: CASSYQGERTEKLFF
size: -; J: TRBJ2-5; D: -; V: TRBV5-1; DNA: TGCGCCAGCAGAACCCGAGGGACCGTCGAGGAGACCCAGTACTTC; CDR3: CASRTRGTVEETQYF
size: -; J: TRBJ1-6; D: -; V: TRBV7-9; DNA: TGTGCCAGCAGCAACTCTTTTGGGGGCCGGGGTTCACCCCTCCACTTT; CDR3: CASSNSFGGRGSPLHF
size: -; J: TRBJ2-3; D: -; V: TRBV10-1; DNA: TGCGCCAGCAGTGAGACAAACACAGATACGCAGTATTTT; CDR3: CASSETNTDTQYF
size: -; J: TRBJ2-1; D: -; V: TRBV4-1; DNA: TGCGCCAGCAGCCAAGTGGGCAGGGATCGTGTAAACGAGCAGTTCTTC; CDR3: CASSQVGRDRVNEQFF
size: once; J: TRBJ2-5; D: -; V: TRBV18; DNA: TGTGCCAGCTTGCAGGGGGGCCAAGAGACCCAGTACTTC; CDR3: CASLQGGQETQYF
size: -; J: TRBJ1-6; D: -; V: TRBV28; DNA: TGTGCCATCTGCTCCTATAATTCACCCCTCCACTTT; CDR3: CAICSYNSPLHF
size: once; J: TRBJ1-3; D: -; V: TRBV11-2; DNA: TGTGCCAGCAGCTTAAGTCAGGTGAAGGCTGGAAACACCATATATTTT; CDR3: CASSLSQVKAGNTIYF
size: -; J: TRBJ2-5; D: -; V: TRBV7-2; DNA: TGTGCCAGCAGCCAGCAGACAGGTCGGGAGACCCAGTACTTC; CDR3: CASSQQTGRETQYF
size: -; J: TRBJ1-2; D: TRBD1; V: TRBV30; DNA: TGTGCCTGGAGTGAGGGACAGGGGGCTGGTGGCTACACCTTC; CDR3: CAWSEGQGAGGYTF